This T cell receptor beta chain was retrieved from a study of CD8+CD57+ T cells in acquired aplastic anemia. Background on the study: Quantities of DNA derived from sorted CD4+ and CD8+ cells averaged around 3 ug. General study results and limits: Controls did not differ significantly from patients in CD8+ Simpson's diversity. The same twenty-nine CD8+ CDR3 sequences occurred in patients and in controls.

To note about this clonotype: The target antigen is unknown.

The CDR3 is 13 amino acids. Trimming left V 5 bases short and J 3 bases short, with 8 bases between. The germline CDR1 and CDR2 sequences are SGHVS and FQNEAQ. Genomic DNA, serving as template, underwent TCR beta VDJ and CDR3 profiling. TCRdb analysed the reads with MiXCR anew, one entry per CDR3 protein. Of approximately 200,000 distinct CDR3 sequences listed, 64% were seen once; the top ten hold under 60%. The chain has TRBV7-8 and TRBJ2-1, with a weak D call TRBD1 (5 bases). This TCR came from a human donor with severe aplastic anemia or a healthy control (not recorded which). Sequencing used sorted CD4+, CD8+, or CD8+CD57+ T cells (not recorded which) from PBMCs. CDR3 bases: TGTGCCAGCAGCCCCCAGGGCTACAATGAGCAGTTCTTC. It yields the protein CASSPQGYNEQFF. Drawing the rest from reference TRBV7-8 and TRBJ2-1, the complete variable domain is GAGVSQSPRYKVAKRGQDVALRCDPISGHVSLFWYQQALGQGPEFLTYFQNEAQLDKSGLPSDRFFAERPEGSVSTLKIQRTQQEDSAVYLCASSPQGYNEQFFGPGTRLTVL.